The 9 T cell receptor beta chains below all came from one sample that was sequenced in a study of OX40 agonist ivuxolimab in advanced cancers. Only in-frame clones appear in the TCRdb table, and some are missing; sequencing was by immunoSEQ multiplex PCR. The table has fewer than 30,000 clones, approximately 86% seen once. The input for sequencing was CD4+ or CD8+ T cells sorted from blood, taken in a trial of the OX40 agonist ivuxolimab. These TCRs come from an adult with an advanced solid tumor such as melanoma, head and neck, liver or kidney cancer.

The chain uses TRBV28 and TRBJ1-4; D gene uncertain. Trimming pared 2 bases from V and 10 bases from J, leaving 5 bases between. Germline V gene lookup returns CDR1 MDHEN and CDR2 SYDVKM. The CDR3 runs 11 residues. CDR3 DNA: TGTGCCAGCAGTTTAGGTTCAAAACTGTTTTTT. The encoded protein is CASSLGSKLFF.

This sequence joins TRBV4-2 and TRBJ1-1; tentatively, D is TRBD1 (6 bases). CDR3 length: 13 amino acids. Trimming cost V 0 bases and J 11 bases, with 13 bases left between them. From germline, CDR1 is LGHNA and CDR2 YNFKEQ. The CDR3: CASSQEGAGGAFF. CDR3 bases: TGTGCCAGCAGCCAAGAGGGGGCCGGCGGGGCTTTCTTT.

The CDR3 spells CASSRRWGDGEQFF. Here the CDR3 DNA reads TGTGCCAGCAGCCGCCGGTGGGGAGACGGTGAGCAGTTCTTC. This rearrangement joins TRBV5-4 to TRBJ2-1, with D perhaps TRBD2 (5 bases). The germline V gene encodes CDR1 SGHNT and CDR2 YYREEE (reference sequence). CDR3 length equals 14 residues. Between the trimmed V and J ends, which lost 4 bases and 9 bases, there was a span of 17 bases.

Here the CDR3 DNA reads TGTGCCAGCAGTTTTGTAGTAACAGGAGATCCCAATCAGCCCCAGCATTTT. This translates into CASSFVVTGDPNQPQHF. The J gene is TRBJ1-5, the V gene TRBV28; the D gene is possibly TRBD1 (5 bases). Germline assignment: CDR1 MDHEN and CDR2 SYDVKM. V was trimmed by 3 bases and J by 3 bases, leaving 18 bases between them. The CDR3 runs 17 residues. The full variable domain, rest sourced from reference TRBV28 and TRBJ1-5, is DVKVTQSSRYLVKRTGEKVFLECVQDMDHENMFWYRQDPGLGLRLIYFSYDVKMKEKGDIPEGYSVSREKKERFSLILESASTNQTSMYLCASSFVVTGDPNQPQHFGDGTRLSIL.

The chain carries TRBV7-2 and TRBJ2-2; D remains ambiguous. The CDR3 covers 16 residues. The V gene lost 1 base and the J gene lost 0 bases, with 9 bases spanning the gap. CDR1 and CDR2 from the germline V gene are SGHTA and FQGNSA. The CDR3: CASSLVGSANTGELFF. DNA of the CDR3: TGTGCCAGCAGCTTAGTGGGGTCGGCGAACACCGGGGAGCTGTTTTTT.

The chain combines TRBV30 with TRBJ2-7; TRBD2 matches at 10 bases. The CDR3 is 15 residues long. The V segment lost 2 bases and the J segment 3 bases; nucleotides outside the gene matches: 7. CDR1 is GTSNPN, CDR2 SVGIG, per germline (reference sequence). CDR3 residues: CAWSRSGGRVYEQYF. The CDR3 nucleotides read TGTGCCTGGAGTCGTAGCGGGGGGAGAGTCTACGAGCAGTACTTC.

The chain joins TRBV15 to TRBJ2-2; 8 bases map to TRBD1. Looked up from germline, CDR1 is LNHNV and CDR2 is YYDKDF (reference sequence). Trimming took 6 bases from V and 3 from J; bases not matched to a gene: 6. The CDR3 has 15 residues. The CDR3 loop reads CATRTGQVDTGELFF. The CDR3 DNA sequence: TGTGCCACCAGAACGGGACAGGTAGACACCGGGGAGCTGTTTTTT.

The CDR3 DNA sequence: TGCGCCAGCAGCCAAGGGGGGGCTTATTCCTACAATGAGCAGTTCTTC. Protein product: CASSQGGAYSYNEQFF. The rearrangement links TRBV4-1 to TRBJ2-1, with D possibly being TRBD1 or TRBD2 (6 bases each). Germline CDR1 and CDR2: MGHRA and YSYEKL. CDR3 length: 16 residues. V was trimmed by 1 base and J by 1 base, leaving 11 bases between them.

The chain joins TRBV28 to TRBJ1-2; no definite D call. Trimming left V 1 base short and J 2 bases short, with 11 bases between. Germline CDR1 MDHEN, CDR2 SYDVKM. The CDR3 is 15 amino acids. The CDR3 nucleotides are TGTGCCAGCAGTTTATCTGGCGCACCCAACTATGGCTACACCTTC. It is translated as CASSLSGAPNYGYTF.